These 16 T cell receptor beta chains originate from one sample sequenced in a study of glioma-infiltrating T cells after dendritic cell vaccination. Indicated time point: after dendritic cell vaccination, including at tumor progression/relapse. Repertoires were generated with immunoSEQ multiplex PCR, while TCRdb's copy carries only in-frame clones and drops some. The sample lists 80,000 to 95,000 clones, around 84% occurring once. This sample comprised blood, obtained after dendritic cell vaccination. The receptors originated from a human donor with glioblastoma.

The chain is built from TRBV9 and TRBJ1-1, with D possibly being TRBD1 (5 bases). CDR3 length: 15 amino acids. The germline V gene encodes CDR1 SGDLS and CDR2 YYNGEE. The V end was cut by 0 bases, the J end by 1 base, with 10 bases between. The CDR3 here is CASSVDPQENTEAFF. The CDR3 DNA reads TGTGCCAGCAGCGTAGATCCACAGGAGAACACTGAAGCTTTCTTT.

The gene calls are TRBV6-1 and TRBJ2-1; TRBD2 aligns across 7 bases. Germline assignment: CDR1 MNHNS and CDR2 SASEGT. This CDR3 comprises 15 residues. V gave up 7 bases and J gave up 1 base; unmatched junction bases: 7. The CDR3 coding sequence is TGTGCCAGCATCCCGAGCGGGAATTCCTACAATGAGCAGTTCTTC. Protein product: CASIPSGNSYNEQFF.

The CDR3 spells CASSAQNYGYTF. The CDR3 DNA reads TGTGCCAGCAGCGCCCAGAACTATGGCTACACCTTC. The chain has TRBV5-8 and TRBJ1-2, with D uncertain. V was shortened by 4 bases and J by 2 bases, with 6 bases between the two germline ends. Germline V gives CDR1 SGHTS, CDR2 YDEGEE. This CDR3 comprises 12 residues. The whole variable domain, filled in from reference TRBV5-8 and TRBJ1-2, reads EAGVTQSPTHLIKTRGQQATLRCSPISGHTSVYWYQQALGLGLQFLLWYDEGEERNRGNFPPRFSGRQFPNYSSELNVNALELEDSALYLCASSAQNYGYTFGSGTRLTVV.

The chain recombines TRBV7-3 with TRBJ2-1, with TRBD2 as a possible D gene (5 bases). In germline, CDR1 is SGHTA, CDR2 FQGTGA. The CDR3 is 13 amino acids. Between the trimmed V and J ends, which lost 1 base and 9 bases, there was a span of 10 bases. The CDR3 is CASSLRRISEQFF. CDR3 nucleotide sequence: TGTGCCAGCAGCTTAAGGAGGATCAGTGAGCAGTTCTTC.

The chain combines TRBV2 with TRBJ2-1; D call uncertain. This CDR3 is built from 16 residues. V gave up 1 base and J gave up 6 bases, with 16 bases separating them. In germline, CDR1 is SNHLY, CDR2 FYNNEI. CDR3 bases: TGTGCCAGCAGTGAAGTAGCAAAAGGTAACCTCAATGAGCAGTTCTTC. This gives the protein CASSEVAKGNLNEQFF.

The chain recombines TRBV5-4 with TRBJ1-1, with 7 positions matching TRBD1. The CDR3 has 15 residues. Looked up from germline, CDR1 is SGHNT and CDR2 is YYREEE (reference sequence). V dropped 0 bases and J dropped 2; count of bases not matched to a gene: 4. The DNA of the CDR3 is TGTGCCAGCAGCTTGGTTAGACAGGGAAACACTGAAGCTTTCTTT. Residues: CASSLVRQGNTEAFF.

J is TRBJ2-7 and V is TRBV6-6; a possible D gene is TRBD1 (5 bases). Trimming removed 7 bases at V and 2 bases at J, with 15 bases between. From germline, CDR1 is MNHNY and CDR2 SVGAGI (reference sequence). This CDR3 is 14 amino acids long. In nucleotides, the CDR3 is TGTGCCAGCATCGAATCGTCAGGGACCTACGAGCAGTACTTC. Amino acids: CASIESSGTYEQYF.

This chain uses TRBV5-1 with TRBJ2-2, with 11 bases identical to TRBD1. CDR3 length equals 16 residues. CDR1 and CDR2 from the germline V gene are SGHRS and YFSETQ. J was trimmed by 7 bases and V by 1 base; bases with no gene match: 6. CDR3 DNA sequence: TGCGCCAGCAGCTTGCGGACAGGGGGCGATGGCGGGGAGCTGTTTTTT. Amino acids: CASSLRTGGDGGELFF.

This chain connects TRBV30 to TRBJ1-2; 7 nucleotides agree with TRBD1. Germline values: CDR1 GTSNPN, CDR2 SVGIG (reference sequence). The CDR3 has 12 residues. Trimming cost V 3 bases and J 8 bases; bases outside gene matches: 6. The CDR3 coding sequence is TGTGCCTGGAGGGAGGGGGCGTTGGGCTACACCTTC. Translation: CAWREGALGYTF.

The CDR3 region has the DNA TGTGCCAGCAGATCGCCCGGACAGGGGGCATATGGGGCCAACGTCCTGACTTTC. It specifies CASRSPGQGAYGANVLTF. This sequence joins TRBV5-6 and TRBJ2-6; 11 nucleotides align to TRBD1. The CDR3 covers 18 residues. Per the germline V gene, CDR1 is SGHDT and CDR2 is YYEEEE. J gave up 3 bases and V 5 bases, and 10 bases lay outside the gene matches.

The chain joins TRBV25-1 to TRBJ1-5; unclear D gene. V lost 3 bases and J 5 bases, leaving 14 bases between the germline ends. CDR1 MGHDK and CDR2 SYGVNS come from the germline V gene. This CDR3 has 15 residues. CDR3 bases: TGTGCCAGCAGTGAGGCCGGAGGTGGATATCAGCCCCAGCATTTT. This encodes CASSEAGGGYQPQHF.

The DNA for the CDR3 is TGTGCCAGCAGCTTTGGGGCAGGGGCTAACTATGGCTACACCTTC. Translation gives CASSFGAGANYGYTF. This rearrangement joins TRBV5-6 to TRBJ1-2, with D possibly matching TRBD1 (6 bases). This CDR3 contains 15 residues. CDR1 SGHDT and CDR2 YYEEEE come from the germline V gene. With 2 bases removed from V and 0 bases from J, the gap between germline ends came to 11 bases.

V and J are TRBV19 and TRBJ1-1; no clear D gene. CDR3 size: 13 residues. V lost 6 bases, J lost 5 bases, and 13 bases lay in between. The germline gives CDR1 LNHDA, CDR2 SQIVND (reference sequence). The CDR3 bases are TGTGCCAGTAGGCCACGGGGAGGGACTGAAGCTTTCTTT. The encoded protein is CASRPRGGTEAFF.

The chain uses TRBV27 and TRBJ2-7; TRBD2 matches 8 bases. The CDR3 runs 15 residues. The junction had 8 bases not matched to a gene; V was cut back by 0 bases and J by 7 bases. Germline-derived CDR1 and CDR2 are MNHEY and SMNVEV (reference sequence). The CDR3 DNA sequence: TGTGCCAGCAGTTTATCGCCAGCGGGAGTTGGGGAGCAGTACTTC. It specifies CASSLSPAGVGEQYF.

This chain uses TRBV18 with TRBJ1-2; D ambiguous. The length of the CDR3 is 13 residues. Germline CDR1 KGHSH, CDR2 LQKENI. V lost 4 bases to trimming and J lost 3 bases, with 9 bases between them. This CDR3 reads CASSHDSYYGYTF. The CDR3 DNA follows: TGTGCCAGCTCACACGACTCGTACTATGGCTACACCTTC.

V and J are TRBV5-6 and TRBJ1-5, with 7 bases fitting TRBD1. V shed 0 bases and J 2 bases; nucleotides not matched to a gene: 11. The CDR3 sequence is 18 residues long. Germline-derived CDR1 and CDR2 are SGHDT and YYEEEE. The CDR3 region is CASSLAAQGDNGNQPQHF. The CDR3 region has the DNA TGTGCCAGCAGCTTGGCCGCCCAGGGGGATAATGGCAATCAGCCCCAGCATTTT.